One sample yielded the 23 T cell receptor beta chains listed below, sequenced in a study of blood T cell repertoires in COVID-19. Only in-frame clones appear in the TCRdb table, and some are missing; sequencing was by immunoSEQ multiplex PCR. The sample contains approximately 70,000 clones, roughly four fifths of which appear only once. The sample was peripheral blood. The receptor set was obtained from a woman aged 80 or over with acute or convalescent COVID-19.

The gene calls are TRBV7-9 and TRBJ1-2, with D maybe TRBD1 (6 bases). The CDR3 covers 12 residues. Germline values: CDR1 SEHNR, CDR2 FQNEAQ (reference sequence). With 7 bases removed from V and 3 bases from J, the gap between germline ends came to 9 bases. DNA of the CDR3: TGTGCCAGCATCAGGGGTGACTATGGCTACACCTTC. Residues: CASIRGDYGYTF.

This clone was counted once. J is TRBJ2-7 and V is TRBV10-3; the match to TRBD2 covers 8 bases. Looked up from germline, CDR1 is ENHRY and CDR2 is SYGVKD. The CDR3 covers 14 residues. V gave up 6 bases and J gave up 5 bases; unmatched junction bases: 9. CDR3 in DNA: TGTGCCATCAGACGGGAGGGCGAATTCGACGAGCAGTACTTC. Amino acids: CAIRREGEFDEQYF.

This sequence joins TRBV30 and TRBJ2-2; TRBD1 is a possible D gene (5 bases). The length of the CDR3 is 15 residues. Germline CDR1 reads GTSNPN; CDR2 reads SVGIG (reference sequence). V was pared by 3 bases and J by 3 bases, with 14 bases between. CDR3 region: CAWSRDPEYTGELFF. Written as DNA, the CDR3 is TGTGCCTGGAGCAGGGATCCGGAATACACCGGGGAGCTGTTTTTT.

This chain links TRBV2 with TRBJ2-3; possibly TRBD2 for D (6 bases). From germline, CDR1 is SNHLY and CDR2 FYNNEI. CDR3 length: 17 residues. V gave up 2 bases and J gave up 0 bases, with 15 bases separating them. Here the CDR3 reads CASSETVGGVSTDTQYF. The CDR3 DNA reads TGTGCCAGCAGTGAAACGGTGGGCGGGGTTAGCACAGATACGCAGTATTTT.

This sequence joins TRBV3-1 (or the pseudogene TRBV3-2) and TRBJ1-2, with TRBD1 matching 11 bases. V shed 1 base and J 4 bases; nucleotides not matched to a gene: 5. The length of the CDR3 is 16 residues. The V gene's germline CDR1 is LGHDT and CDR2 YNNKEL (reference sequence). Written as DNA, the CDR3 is TGTGCCAGCAGCCAAGGGACAGGGGGCGCCTCCTATGGCTACACCTTC. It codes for CASSQGTGGASYGYTF.

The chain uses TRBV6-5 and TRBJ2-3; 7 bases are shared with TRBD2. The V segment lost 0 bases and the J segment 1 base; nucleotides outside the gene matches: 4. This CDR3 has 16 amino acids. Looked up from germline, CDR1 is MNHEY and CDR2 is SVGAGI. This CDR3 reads CASSYSTGGGTDTQYF. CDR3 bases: TGTGCCAGCAGTTACTCGACGGGAGGCGGCACAGATACGCAGTATTTT.

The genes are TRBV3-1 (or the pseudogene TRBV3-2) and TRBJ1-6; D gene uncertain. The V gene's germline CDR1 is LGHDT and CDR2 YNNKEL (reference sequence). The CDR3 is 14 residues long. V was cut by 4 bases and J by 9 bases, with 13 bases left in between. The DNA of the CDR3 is TGTGCCAGCAGCCCCACTCTCGGGATTTCACCCCTCCACTTT. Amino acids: CASSPTLGISPLHF.

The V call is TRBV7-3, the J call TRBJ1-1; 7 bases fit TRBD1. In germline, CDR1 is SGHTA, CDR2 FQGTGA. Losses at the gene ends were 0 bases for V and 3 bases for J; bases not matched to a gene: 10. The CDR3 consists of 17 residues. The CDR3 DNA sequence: TGTGCCAGCAGCTTAACTGGGTTGTCAGGGGGGCACACTGAAGCTTTCTTT. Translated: CASSLTGLSGGHTEAFF. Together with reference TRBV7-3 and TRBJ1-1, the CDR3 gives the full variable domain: GAGVSQTPSNKVTEKGKYVELRCDPISGHTALYWYRQSLGQGPEFLIYFQGTGAADDSGLPNDRFFAVRPEGSVSTLKIQRTERGDSAVYLCASSLTGLSGGHTEAFFGQGTRLTVV.

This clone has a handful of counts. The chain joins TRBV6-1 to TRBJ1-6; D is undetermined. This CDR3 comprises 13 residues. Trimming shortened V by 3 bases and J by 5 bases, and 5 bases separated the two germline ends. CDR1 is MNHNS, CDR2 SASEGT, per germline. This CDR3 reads CASSERDNSPLHF. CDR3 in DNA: TGTGCCAGCAGTGAGAGGGATAATTCACCCCTCCACTTT.

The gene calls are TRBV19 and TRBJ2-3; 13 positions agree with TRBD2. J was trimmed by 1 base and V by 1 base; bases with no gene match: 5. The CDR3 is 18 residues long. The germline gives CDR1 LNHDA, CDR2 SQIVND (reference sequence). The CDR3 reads CASSIGPGTSGGTDTQYF. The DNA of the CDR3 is TGTGCCAGTAGTATAGGCCCCGGGACTAGCGGGGGCACAGATACGCAGTATTTT.

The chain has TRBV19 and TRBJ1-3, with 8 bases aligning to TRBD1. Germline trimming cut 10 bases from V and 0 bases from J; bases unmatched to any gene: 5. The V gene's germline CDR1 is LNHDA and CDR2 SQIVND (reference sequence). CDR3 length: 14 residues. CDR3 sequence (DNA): TGTGCCACACGACAGGGGACCTCTGGAAACACCATATATTTT. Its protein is CATRQGTSGNTIYF.

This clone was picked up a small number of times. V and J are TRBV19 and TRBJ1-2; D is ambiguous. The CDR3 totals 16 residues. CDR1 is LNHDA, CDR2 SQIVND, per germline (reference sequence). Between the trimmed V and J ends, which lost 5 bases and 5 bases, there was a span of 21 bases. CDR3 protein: CASSQTRGRSMYGYTF. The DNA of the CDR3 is TGTGCCAGTAGTCAAACCCGCGGCCGCTCAATGTATGGCTACACCTTC. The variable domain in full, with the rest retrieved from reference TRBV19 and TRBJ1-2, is DGGITQSPKYLFRKEGQNVTLSCEQNLNHDAMYWYRQDPGQGLRLIYYSQIVNDFQKGDIAEGYSVSREKKESFPLTVTSAQKNPTAFYLCASSQTRGRSMYGYTFGSGTRLTVV.

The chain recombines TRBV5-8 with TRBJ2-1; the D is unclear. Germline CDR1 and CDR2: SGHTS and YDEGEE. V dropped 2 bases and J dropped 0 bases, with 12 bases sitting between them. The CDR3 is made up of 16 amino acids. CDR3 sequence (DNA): TGTGCCAGCAGCTTCAACCGACAAAGCTCCTACAATGAGCAGTTCTTC. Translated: CASSFNRQSSYNEQFF.

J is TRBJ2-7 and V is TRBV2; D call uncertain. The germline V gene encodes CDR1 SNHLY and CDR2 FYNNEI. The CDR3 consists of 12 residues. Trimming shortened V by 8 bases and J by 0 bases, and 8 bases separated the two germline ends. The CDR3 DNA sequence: TGTGCCAGCGGTAGTTCCTCCTACGAGCAGTACTTC. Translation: CASGSSSYEQYF.

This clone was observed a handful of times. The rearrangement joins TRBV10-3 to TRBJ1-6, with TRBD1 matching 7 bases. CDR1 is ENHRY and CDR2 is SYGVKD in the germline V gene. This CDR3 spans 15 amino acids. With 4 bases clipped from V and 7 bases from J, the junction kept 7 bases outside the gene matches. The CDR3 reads CAISGGDRVNSPLHF. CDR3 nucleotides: TGTGCCATCAGTGGGGGAGACAGGGTGAATTCACCCCTCCACTTT.

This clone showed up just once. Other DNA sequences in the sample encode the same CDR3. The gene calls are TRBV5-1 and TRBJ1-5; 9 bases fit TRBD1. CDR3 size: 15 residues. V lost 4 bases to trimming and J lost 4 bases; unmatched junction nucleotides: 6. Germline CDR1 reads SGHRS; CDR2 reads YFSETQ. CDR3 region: CASSRTGEGNQPQHF. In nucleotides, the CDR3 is TGCGCCAGCAGCCGGACAGGGGAAGGTAATCAGCCCCAGCATTTT.

The CDR3: CASSPGQLGTDTQYF. For the CDR3, the DNA is TGCGCCAGCAGCCCGGGACAGTTGGGCACAGATACGCAGTATTTT. The chain couples TRBV5-1 to TRBJ2-3; TRBD1 aligns across 7 bases. The trim removed 4 bases at V and 1 base at J, leaving 6 bases unmatched. In germline, CDR1 is SGHRS, CDR2 YFSETQ. This CDR3 region has 15 residues.

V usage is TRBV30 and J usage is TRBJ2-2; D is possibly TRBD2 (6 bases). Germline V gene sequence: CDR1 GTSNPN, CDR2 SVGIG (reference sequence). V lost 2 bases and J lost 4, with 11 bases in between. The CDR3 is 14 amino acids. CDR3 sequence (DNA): TGTGCCTGGAGTCCCGGGACTTTCACCGGGGAGCTGTTTTTT. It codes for CAWSPGTFTGELFF.

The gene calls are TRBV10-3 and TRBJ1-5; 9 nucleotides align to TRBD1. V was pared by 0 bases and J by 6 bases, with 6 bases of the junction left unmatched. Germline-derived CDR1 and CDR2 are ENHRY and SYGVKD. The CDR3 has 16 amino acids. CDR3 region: CAISESQGQGFQPQHF. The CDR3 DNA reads TGTGCCATCAGTGAGTCCCAGGGACAGGGTTTTCAGCCCCAGCATTTT.

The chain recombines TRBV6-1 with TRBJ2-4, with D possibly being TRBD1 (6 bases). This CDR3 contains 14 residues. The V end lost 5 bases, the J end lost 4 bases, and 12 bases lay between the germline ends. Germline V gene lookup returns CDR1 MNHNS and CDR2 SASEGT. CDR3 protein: CASSYSDRKNIQYF. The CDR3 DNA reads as TGTGCCAGCAGTTATTCGGACAGAAAAAACATTCAGTACTTC.

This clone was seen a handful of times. This chain's CDR3 is CASSQAGGAHLLHF. As DNA, the CDR3 is TGTGCCAGCAGCCAAGCCGGCGGGGCACACCTTCTCCACTTT. The V call is TRBV3-1 (or the pseudogene TRBV3-2), the J call TRBJ1-6, with D perhaps TRBD1 (5 bases). The ends were cut back, 1 base at V and 16 bases at J, with 17 bases in the middle. Germline V gene sequence: CDR1 LGHDT, CDR2 YNNKEL (reference sequence). The CDR3 spans 14 residues.

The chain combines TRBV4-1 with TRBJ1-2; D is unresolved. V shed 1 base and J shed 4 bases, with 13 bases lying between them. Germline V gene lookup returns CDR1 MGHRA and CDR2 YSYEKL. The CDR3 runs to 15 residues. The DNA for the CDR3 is TGCGCCAGCAGCCAAGTGTTCACAGCCAGCTATGGCTACACCTTC. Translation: CASSQVFTASYGYTF.

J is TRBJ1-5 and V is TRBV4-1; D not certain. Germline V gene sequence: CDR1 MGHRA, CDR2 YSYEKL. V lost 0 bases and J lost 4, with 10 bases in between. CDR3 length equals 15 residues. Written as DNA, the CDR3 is TGCGCCAGCAGCCAAGAATTACCGGGTAATCAGCCCCAGCATTTT. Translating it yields CASSQELPGNQPQHF.